The 10 T cell receptor beta chains below come from one sample, sequenced in a study of blood T cell repertoires in COVID-19. Sequenced by immunoSEQ multiplex PCR; TCRdb stores in-frame clones only, minus some. The sample includes approximately 98,000 clones, roughly 80% of them seen just once. Specimen: peripheral blood. These receptors came from a woman of 80 years or more with acute or convalescent COVID-19.

The chain couples TRBV2 to TRBJ1-2; D gene unclear. V lost 1 base, J lost 4 bases, and 13 bases lay in between. The CDR3 length is 15 residues. Looked up from germline, CDR1 is SNHLY and CDR2 is FYNNEI. The CDR3 protein is CASSEEAGPIYGYTF. The CDR3 DNA follows: TGTGCCAGCAGTGAAGAGGCAGGCCCCATCTATGGCTACACCTTC. Based on the CDR3 plus reference TRBV2 and TRBJ1-2, the full variable domain is EPEVTQTPSHQVTQMGQEVILRCVPISNHLYFYWYRQILGQKVEFLVSFYNNEISEKSEIFDDQFSVERPDGSNFTLKIRSTKLEDSAMYFCASSEEAGPIYGYTFGSGTRLTVV.

This clone was seen only once. The chain carries TRBV7-2 and TRBJ2-7; a weak D match, TRBD1 (5 bases). V was pared by 2 bases and J by 3 bases, with 11 bases between. The CDR3 length is 14 residues. From germline, CDR1 is SGHTA and CDR2 FQGNSA. The CDR3 spells CASSLQGTYYEQYF. In DNA, the CDR3 is TGTGCCAGCAGCTTACAGGGCACTTACTACGAGCAGTACTTC.

The rearrangement links TRBV7-2 to TRBJ1-5, with a tentative D call TRBD1 (5 bases). CDR3 length: 14 amino acids. V was trimmed by 2 bases and J by 4 bases, leaving 9 bases between them. Germline values: CDR1 SGHTA, CDR2 FQGNSA. The CDR3 sequence is CASSLRQGNQPQHF. The CDR3 DNA is TGTGCCAGCAGCTTAAGGCAGGGAAATCAGCCCCAGCATTTT.

This rearrangement joins TRBV9 to TRBJ1-2; D ambiguous. Germline values: CDR1 SGDLS, CDR2 YYNGEE. The CDR3 totals 13 residues. V lost 4 bases, J lost 5 bases, and 12 bases lay in between. The CDR3 spells CASSNTGVYGYTF. The CDR3 DNA follows: TGTGCCAGCAGCAACACCGGGGTTTATGGCTACACCTTC. Variable domain in full (rest from reference TRBV9 and TRBJ1-2): DSGVTQTPKHLITATGQRVTLRCSPRSGDLSVYWYQQSLDQGLQFLIQYYNGEERAKGNILERFSAQQFPDLHSELNLSSLELGDSALYFCASSNTGVYGYTFGSGTRLTVV.

This chain connects TRBV7-2 to TRBJ1-1; D uncertain. The germline V and J ends were trimmed by 6 bases and 0 bases, with 14 bases remaining between them. The CDR3 spans 15 residues. Germline-derived CDR1 and CDR2 are SGHTA and FQGNSA. In DNA form, the CDR3 reads TGTGCCAGCAGTCTAAGGCCGGGGATGAACACTGAAGCTTTCTTT. It yields the protein CASSLRPGMNTEAFF.

V gene TRBV5-5 combines with J gene TRBJ2-2; D perhaps matches TRBD1 (6 bases). V was cut by 4 bases and J by 3 bases, with 13 bases left in between. The germline V gene encodes CDR1 SGHKS and CDR2 YYEKEE (reference sequence). The CDR3 is made up of 15 amino acids. CDR3 region: CASSPYRVDTGELFF. DNA of the CDR3: TGTGCCAGCAGCCCTTACAGGGTCGACACCGGGGAGCTGTTTTTT.

The chain employs TRBV14 and TRBJ2-5; no clear D gene. From germline, CDR1 is SGHDN and CDR2 FVKESK. This CDR3 spans 13 amino acids. V was cut by 4 bases and J by 4 bases, with 10 bases left in between. CDR3 residues: CASSRNVRETQYF. The CDR3, as DNA: TGTGCCAGCAGCCGTAACGTTAGAGAGACCCAGTACTTC. Looking up the rest from reference TRBV14 and TRBJ2-5 gives the full variable domain: EAGVTQFPSHSVIEKGQTVTLRCDPISGHDNLYWYRRVMGKEIKFLLHFVKESKQDESGMPNNRFLAERTGGTYSTLKVQPAELEDSGVYFCASSRNVRETQYFGPGTRLLVL.

This clone showed up just once. This chain uses TRBV5-5 with TRBJ2-1; 13 bases are shared with TRBD2. In germline, CDR1 is SGHKS, CDR2 YYEKEE (reference sequence). The CDR3 length is 14 residues. V lost 4 bases, J lost 8 bases, and 3 bases stayed unmatched. The CDR3 here is CASSGLAGDHEQFF. CDR3 bases: TGTGCCAGCAGCGGACTAGCGGGGGACCATGAGCAGTTCTTC.

The chain couples TRBV6-2 or TRBV6-3 to TRBJ1-5; no reliable D call. V was clipped by 4 bases and J by 6 bases, with 22 bases between them. The CDR3 consists of 17 residues. Germline V gene data show CDR1 as MNHEY and CDR2 as SVGEGT. CDR3 nucleotides: TGTGCCAGCAGTTCCAGCCCAGACATCCGCCCTGCTCAGCCCCAGCATTTT. Translating gives CASSSSPDIRPAQPQHF.

Here the CDR3 DNA reads TGTGCCAGCAGCCTGGAGCGGAGGGCCTATGGCTACACCTTC. Its translation: CASSLERRAYGYTF. The chain combines TRBV5-5 with TRBJ1-2; D call uncertain. Germline assignment: CDR1 SGHKS and CDR2 YYEKEE (reference sequence). V shed 4 bases and J shed 4 bases, with 14 bases lying between them. CDR3 size: 14 residues.